This T cell receptor beta chain was sequenced in a study of shared clonotypes between healthy human individuals. Broader study findings: Genetic and exposure-history diversity was limited by the small donor number.

Donation came from healthy HIV-negative adults that had no recent acute infections or vaccinations. Comments on this clone: Its antigen remains unidentified.

Germline V CDR1 and CDR2: MGHRA, YSYEKL. This CDR3 has 15 amino acids. The V gene lost 1 base and the J gene lost 6 bases, with 10 bases spanning the gap. An approximately 220 ng quantity of DNA, 30,000 to 35,000 T cell genomes, went into the sorted-subset replicate PCRs. Libraries were prepared by immunoSEQ multiplex PCR; TCRdb keeps only in-frame clonotypes and omits some of them. The sample records about 2.4 million clones, more than 85% being singletons. The gene calls are TRBV4-1 and TRBJ1-6; D remains ambiguous. The receptor comes from a man between 18 and 29 years old in good health. Some clones in this sample may be carry-over from other donors' samples. Sequencing input: naive CD4+ T cells from PBMCs. Subset specified: CD45RA+ positively selected. This chain's CDR3 is CASSQVGLTNSPLHF. The CDR3 coding sequence is TGCGCCAGCAGCCAAGTCGGCCTAACTAATTCACCCCTCCACTTT.